This T cell receptor beta chain comes out of a study of T cells after yellow fever vaccination. Whole-study context: Fractions low in cell number were prepared with SMART-Seq v4 Ultra Low Input. The study, taken as a whole, reports: Contamination of FACS-sorted repertoires by abundant clonotypes from the bulk population could occur.

UMIs and a universal primer site were added when TCR cDNA was made by 5'RACE template switching. Via MiXCR, TCRdb re-called the 5' RACE reads, giving one row per CDR3 protein. Of 250,000 to 300,000 distinct CDR3 sequences listed, 7.5% to 9% were seen once; the top ten hold around 3.5%. Germline V gene sequence: CDR1 SGHTA, CDR2 FQGTGA. After removal of 0 bases from V and 4 bases from J, the junction contained 7 bases not matched to a gene. This CDR3 is built from 16 residues. This clonotype came up a few times. Its antigen is currently unknown. Sequencing was performed on CD4+ T cells sorted from PBMCs, taken 5 days after the yellow fever booster vaccination. The chain is built from TRBV7-3 and TRBJ2-7; 9 bases line up with TRBD2. The sequence came from a man aged 18 to 30 who received the YFV17D yellow fever vaccine. The CDR3 protein is CASSLTSAGGKYEQYF. CDR3 sequence (DNA): TGTGCCAGCAGCTTAACCTCAGCGGGGGGAAAATACGAGCAGTACTTC.